Presented here are 9 T cell receptor beta chains from one specimen sequenced in a study of CD8+ T cells in alopecia areata. Sequencing used cDNA as its template, made by extracting RNA and reverse transcribing it. Data came from immunoSEQ multiplex PCR; TCRdb stores just in-frame clones and leaves some out. Among around 200,000 clones, approximately 55% were seen once, and the ten largest hold more than 10%. The sample's treatment: oral pan-JAK inhibitor, 5-10 mg twice daily. This specimen was CD8+ T cells sorted from blood, taken at week 24, from a patient treated with tofacitinib. These receptor sequences come from a human donor with alopecia areata.

For this clone: Other DNA sequences in this sample translate to the same CDR3. CDR3 region: CASSQGRGSYEQYF. CDR3 coding DNA: TGCGCCAGCAGCCAAGGGCGGGGTAGCTACGAGCAGTACTTC. The V call is TRBV4-1, the J call TRBJ2-7; a weak D match, TRBD2 (6 bases). The ends were cut back, 1 base at V and 3 bases at J, with 10 bases in the middle. CDR1 is MGHRA and CDR2 is YSYEKL in the germline V gene. The CDR3 sequence is 14 residues long.

This clone has only one observation. The V and J genes are TRBV7-6 and TRBJ2-5, with 15 bases that match TRBD2. The germline CDR1 and CDR2 sequences are SGHVS and FNYEAQ. This CDR3 is built from 16 residues. Trimming cost V 5 bases and J 2 bases; bases outside gene matches: 3. CDR3 amino acids: CASSPGLAGGQETQYF. Here the CDR3 DNA reads TGTGCCAGCAGCCCGGGACTAGCGGGGGGTCAAGAGACCCAGTACTTC. Complete variable domain (other parts from reference TRBV7-6 and TRBJ2-5): GAGVSQSPRYKVTKRGQDVALRCDPISGHVSLYWYRQALGQGPEFLTYFNYEAQQDKSGLPNDRFSAERPEGSISTLTIQRTEQRDSAMYRCASSPGLAGGQETQYFGPGTRLLVL.

V usage is TRBV5-4 and J usage is TRBJ1-1; D unclear. Germline values: CDR1 SGHNT, CDR2 YYREEE (reference sequence). The CDR3 has 13 residues. The ends were cut back, 0 bases at V and 8 bases at J, with 11 bases in the middle. The CDR3 DNA is TGTGCCAGCAGCTTGGGATTACAGCGAGAAGCTTTCTTT. Its protein is CASSLGLQREAFF.

There are a few counts of this clone. The rearrangement uses TRBV5-6 and TRBJ2-7; no definite D call. Trimming cost V 4 bases and J 7 bases, with 12 bases left between them. CDR1 is SGHDT and CDR2 is YYEEEE in the germline V gene. The CDR3 is 12 amino acids. The CDR3 sequence: CASSPQTGEQYF. The CDR3, as DNA: TGTGCCAGCAGCCCGCAGACCGGGGAGCAGTACTTC.

This clone was recorded once. This sequence joins TRBV25-1 and TRBJ2-2; 8 positions agree with TRBD1. The length of the CDR3 is 15 residues. Per germline, CDR1 MGHDK and CDR2 SYGVNS. Trimming cost V 8 bases and J 5 bases; bases outside gene matches: 10. CDR3 sequence reads: CASSSTGGRTGELFF. The CDR3 DNA follows: TGTGCCAGCTCATCTACAGGGGGTCGAACCGGGGAGCTGTTTTTT.

In this sample, this clone turned up a few times. J is TRBJ1-3 and V is TRBV30; no clear D gene. V was clipped by 5 bases and J by 4 bases, with 12 bases between them. The germline V gene encodes CDR1 GTSNPN and CDR2 SVGIG (reference sequence). CDR3 length: 13 amino acids. In DNA, the CDR3 is TGTGCCTGGGCGCTTAGTTCGGGAAACACCATATATTTT. The encoded protein is CAWALSSGNTIYF.

The chain combines TRBV15 with TRBJ2-1; D may correspond to TRBD1 or TRBD2 (6 bases each). The V and J ends lost 0 bases and 10 bases respectively, with 13 bases between them. CDR3 size: 14 residues. Germline V gene lookup returns CDR1 LNHNV and CDR2 YYDKDF (reference sequence). The CDR3 loop is CATSRDFGGGEQFF. In DNA form, the CDR3 reads TGTGCCACCAGCAGAGATTTCGGGGGCGGCGAGCAGTTCTTC. Filled out from reference TRBV15 and TRBJ2-1, the complete variable domain reads DAMVIQNPRYQVTQFGKPVTLSCSQTLNHNVMYWYQQKSSQAPKLLFHYYDKDFNNEADTPDNFQSRRPNTSFCFLDIRSPGLGDTAMYLCATSRDFGGGEQFFGPGTRLTVL.

The genes are TRBV29-1 and TRBJ2-7; D ambiguous. V was pared by 5 bases and J by 3 bases, with 5 bases between. This CDR3 contains 10 residues. Per the germline V gene, CDR1 is SQVTM and CDR2 is ANQGSEA. The CDR3 here is CSVFDYEQYF. In DNA form, the CDR3 reads TGCAGCGTTTTTGACTACGAGCAGTACTTC.

The chain is built from TRBV12-5 and TRBJ1-2; tentative D call: TRBD1 (5 bases). Per the germline V gene, CDR1 is LGHNT and CDR2 is FRNRAP. V was cut by 1 base and J by 6 bases, with 18 bases left in between. This CDR3 has 16 amino acids. The CDR3 DNA follows: TGTGCTAGTGGTTTGGGGGAGTCGGGGCTCCGAAATGGCTACACCTTC. Protein product: CASGLGESGLRNGYTF. The whole variable domain, remainder taken from reference TRBV12-5 and TRBJ1-2, is DARVTQTPRHKVTEMGQEVTMRCQPILGHNTVFWYRQTMMQGLELLAYFRNRAPLDDSGMPKDRFSAEMPDATLATLKIQPSEPRDSAVYFCASGLGESGLRNGYTFGSGTRLTVV.